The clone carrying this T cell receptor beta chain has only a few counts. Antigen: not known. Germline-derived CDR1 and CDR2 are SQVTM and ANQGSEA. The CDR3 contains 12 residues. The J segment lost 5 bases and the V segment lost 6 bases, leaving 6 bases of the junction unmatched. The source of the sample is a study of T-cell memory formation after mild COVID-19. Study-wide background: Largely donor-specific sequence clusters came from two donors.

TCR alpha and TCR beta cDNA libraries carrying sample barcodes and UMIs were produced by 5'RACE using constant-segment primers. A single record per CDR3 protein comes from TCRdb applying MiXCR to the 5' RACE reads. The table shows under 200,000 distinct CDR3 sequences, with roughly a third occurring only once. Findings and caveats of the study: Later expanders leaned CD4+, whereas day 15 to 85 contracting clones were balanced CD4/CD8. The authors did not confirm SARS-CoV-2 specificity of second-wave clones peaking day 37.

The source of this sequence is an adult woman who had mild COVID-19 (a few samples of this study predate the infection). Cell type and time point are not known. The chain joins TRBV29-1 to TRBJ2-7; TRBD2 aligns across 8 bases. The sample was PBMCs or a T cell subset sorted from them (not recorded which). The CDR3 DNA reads TGCAGCGTAATAGCGGGGTATAACGAGCAGTACTTC. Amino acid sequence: CSVIAGYNEQYF.